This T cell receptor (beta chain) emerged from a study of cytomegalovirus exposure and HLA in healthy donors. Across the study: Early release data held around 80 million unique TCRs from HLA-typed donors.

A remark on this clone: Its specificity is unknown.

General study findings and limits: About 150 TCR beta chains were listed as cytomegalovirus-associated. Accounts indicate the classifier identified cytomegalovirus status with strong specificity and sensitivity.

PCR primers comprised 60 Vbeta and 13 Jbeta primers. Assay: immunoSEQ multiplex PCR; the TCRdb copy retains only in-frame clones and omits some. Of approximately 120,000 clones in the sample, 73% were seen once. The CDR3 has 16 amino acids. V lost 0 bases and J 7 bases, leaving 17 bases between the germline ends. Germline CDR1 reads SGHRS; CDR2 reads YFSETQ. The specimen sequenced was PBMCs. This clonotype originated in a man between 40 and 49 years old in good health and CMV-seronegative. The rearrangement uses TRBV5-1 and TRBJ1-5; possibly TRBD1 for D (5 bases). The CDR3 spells CASSLDRAGQGQPQHF. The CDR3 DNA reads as TGCGCCAGCAGCTTGGATAGGGCAGGGCAAGGACAGCCCCAGCATTTT. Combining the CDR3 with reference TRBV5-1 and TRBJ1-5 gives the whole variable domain KAGVTQTPRYLIKTRGQQVTLSCSPISGHRSVSWYQQTPGQGLQFLFEYFSETQRNKGNFPGRFSGRQFSNSRSEMNVSTLELGDSALYLCASSLDRAGQGQPQHFGDGTRLSIL.